These T cell receptor beta chains were read from a single sample in a study of regulatory T cells in long-lasting Graves disease. TCRdb re-derived calls from the multiplex PCR reads in MiXCR, one entry per CDR3 protein. The sample has around 460,000 distinct CDR3 sequences, approximately 14% seen once. This sample also appeared in a second study, on T cells in Graves' hyperthyroidism and ophthalmopathy.

The source material was peripheral blood mononuclear cells (PBMCs), sampled at new diagnosis, from a patient treated with antithyroid drugs. These TCRs come from a woman in her fifties or sixties with Graves disease. CDR3s include the opening cysteine and the closing phenylalanine or tryptophan. A D gene is named only where the DNA matches it firmly. Size is stated for part of the rows, as once, few or many counts, or as a class when the clone is expanded.

size,J,V,D,DNA,CDR3
many,TRBJ2-3,TRBV7-2,NA,TGTGCCAGCAGCCCTACGACTAGCACAGATACGCAGTATTTT,CASSPTTSTDTQYF
NA,TRBJ2-7,TRBV6-2/TRBV6-3,NA,TGTGCCAGTAGGCAGGGGTCGAACGTGTACGAGCAGTACTTC,CASRQGSNVYEQYF
many,TRBJ2-1,TRBV7-8,TRBD1,TGTGCCAGCAGCCTCCGACAGGGATACTACAATGAGCAGTTCTTC,CASSLRQGYYNEQFF
NA,TRBJ1-2,TRBV28,NA,TGTGCCAGCAGTTCCTCAGGCAGCTATGGCTACACCTTC,CASSSSGSYGYTF
NA,TRBJ2-7,TRBV19,NA,TGTGCCAGTAGTATCAGGGCCACCTACGAGCAGTACTTC,CASSIRATYEQYF
many,TRBJ2-1,TRBV20-1,TRBD2,TGCAGTGCTAGAACGGGGGGCGGGAGGGCCGGTTACAATGAGCAGTTCTTC,CSARTGGGRAGYNEQFF
many,TRBJ2-4,TRBV28,TRBD1,TGTGCCAGCAGTATCCTACAGGGGATGTTAGCCAAAAACATTCAGTACTTC,CASSILQGMLAKNIQYF
many,TRBJ1-2,TRBV24-1,TRBD1,TGTGCCACCAGTGATCCCTTCGGAGGGGGCGGTGGCTACACCTTC,CATSDPFGGGGGYTF
NA,TRBJ1-1,TRBV5-4,NA,TGTGCCAGCAGCCAACGGGGAAGTAGGACTGAAGCTTTCTTT,CASSQRGSRTEAFF
many,TRBJ2-1,TRBV10-3,NA,TGTGCCACAGGGAGTGAGACAGTCTCCTACAATGAGCAGTTCTTC,CATGSETVSYNEQFF
NA,TRBJ2-7,TRBV7-3,TRBD1,TGTGCCAGCAGCTTGGGGAAATTAGACAGGGAGAAAAACTACGAGCAGTACTTC,CASSLGKLDREKNYEQYF
many,TRBJ2-1,TRBV28,NA,TGTGCCAGCACCCCCTCGGACAGGGAGGGAAATGAGCAGTTCTTC,CASTPSDREGNEQFF
many,TRBJ1-2,TRBV30,TRBD1,TGTGCCTGGAGCCCGGGACAGTTATATGGCTACACCTTC,CAWSPGQLYGYTF
few,TRBJ1-5,TRBV5-5,NA,TGTGCCAGCAGCTTGGGGGAGGACGGTCAGCCCCAGCATTTT,CASSLGEDGQPQHF
few,TRBJ2-3,TRBV11-3,NA,TGTGCCAGCAGCTCCTCCCCGTCAGATACGCAGTATTTT,CASSSSPSDTQYF
many,TRBJ2-5,TRBV6-1,NA,TGTGCCAGCTTCTCAGGGGCGACCCAGTACTTC,CASFSGATQYF
few,TRBJ1-4,TRBV6-1,TRBD1,TGTGCCAGCAGACAGGGGAACCGGGAAAAACTGTTTTTT,CASRQGNREKLFF
NA,TRBJ1-6,TRBV27,NA,TGTGCCAGCAGAACGGACAGTTTTAATTCACCCCTCCACTTT,CASRTDSFNSPLHF
NA,TRBJ2-7,TRBV7-2,TRBD1,TGTGCCAGCAGCTTAGGTCCCTACCCACAGGGGATGCACGAGCAGTACTTC,CASSLGPYPQGMHEQYF
many,TRBJ2-3,TRBV7-8,NA,TGTGCCAGCAGCTTAGCGGGAGTCGCAGATACGCAGTATTTT,CASSLAGVADTQYF
many,TRBJ2-2,TRBV30,TRBD2,TGTGCCTGGAGTGTACTAGCGGGGAACACCGGGGAGCTGTTTTTT,CAWSVLAGNTGELFF
many,TRBJ1-1,TRBV3-1,NA,TGTGCCAGCAGCCAAGATTTGTCTGAAGCTTTCTTT,CASSQDLSEAFF
few,TRBJ2-7,TRBV29-1,TRBD1,TGCAGCGTTGCGGGACAGGGGTTAGCGTACGAGCAGTACTTC,CSVAGQGLAYEQYF
many,TRBJ2-7,TRBV28,TRBD1,TGTGCCAGCAGTTTACCCGGACAGGGGGCGATAGAGCAGTACTTC,CASSLPGQGAIEQYF
many,TRBJ2-7,TRBV5-1,TRBD1,TGCGCCAGCAGCCTGGGACAGGGGGCCGACGAGCAGTACTTC,CASSLGQGADEQYF
many,TRBJ2-5,TRBV7-3,TRBD2,TGTGCCAGCAGCATAAATGGTCGGGGGGGGACCGCGGTAGAGACCCAGTACTTC,CASSINGRGGTAVETQYF
few,TRBJ2-7,TRBV18,TRBD1,TGTGCCAGCTCACCATTTGAGACAGGGGGCGAGCAGTACTTC,CASSPFETGGEQYF
NA,TRBJ2-2,TRBV30,TRBD1,TGTGCCTGGAGTTCCAGGGGGCCGTATACCGGGGAGCTGTTTTTT,CAWSSRGPYTGELFF
few,TRBJ2-6,TRBV20-1,NA,TGCAGTGCTAACGGGGGATCCAAAGACTCTGGGGCCGACGTCCTGACTTTC,CSANGGSKDSGADVLTF
few,TRBJ2-7,TRBV4-2,NA,TGTACCAGCAGCCAAGATTCGAGCGAGCAGTACTTC,CTSSQDSSEQYF
many,TRBJ2-7,TRBV10-3,TRBD2,TGTGCCATCAGTGGACAGGGACTAGCGGGAGGGCCCCGGCAGTACTTC,CAISGQGLAGGPRQYF
many,TRBJ2-5,TRBV7-3,TRBD1,TGTGCCAGCAAAATAACAGGGGCGGTCCAAGAGACCCAGTACTTC,CASKITGAVQETQYF
many,TRBJ1-3,TRBV3-1,NA,TGTGCCAGCAGCCAAGATAACGGAAACACCATATATTTT,CASSQDNGNTIYF
many,TRBJ2-2,TRBV11-2,NA,TGTGCCAGCAGCTTAGATTTGGCGTTCGGGGAGCTGCTTTTT,CASSLDLAFGELLF
many,TRBJ2-5,TRBV5-5,NA,TGTGCCAGCAGCCATGCAGGGGCTCAAGAGACCCAGTACTTC,CASSHAGAQETQYF
NA,TRBJ2-3,TRBV20-1,NA,TGCAGTGCTAGGTTCCACACAGATACGCAGTATTTT,CSARFHTDTQYF